Following are 22 T cell receptor beta chains from one sample sequenced in a study of metastatic and nonmetastatic thyroid tumors. All patients were untreated before thyroid surgery. Using MiXCR, TCRdb reanalyzed the PCR reads. Seen here are almost 70,000 clones, 13% to 15% observed once, and the top ten hold less than 8.5%. The specimen sequenced was blood. The receptors were gathered from a male donor with papillary thyroid cancer or a benign thyroid nodule (not recorded which). Some clones in this sample may be carry-over from other donors' samples.

This clone was observed once. Germline and junction disagree at one end, which may indicate a read error. The rearrangement joins TRBV20-1 to TRBJ2-2, with 15 bases that match TRBD2. The CDR3 loop spans 15 amino acids. Looked up from germline, CDR1 is DFQATT and CDR2 is SNEGSKA (reference sequence). The CDR3 spells CSAHPGLAGGGEQFF. In DNA, the CDR3 is TGCAGTGCTCACCCGGGACTAGCGGGAGGAGGGGAGCAGTTTTTT.

This clone appeared many times. DNA of the CDR3: TGTGCCAGCAGCTTGGGTCCTAGGACTACGACCGGGGAGCTGTTTTTT. Protein product: CASSLGPRTTTGELFF. The V gene is TRBV7-3, the J gene TRBJ2-2; D is perhaps TRBD2 (6 bases). This CDR3 has 16 residues. Germline V gene sequence: CDR1 SGHTA, CDR2 FQGTGA. Trimming took 3 bases from V and 5 from J, leaving 16 bases between them. Combining the CDR3 with reference TRBV7-3 and TRBJ2-2 gives the whole variable domain GAGVSQTPSNKVTEKGKYVELRCDPISGHTALYWYRQSLGQGPEFLIYFQGTGAADDSGLPNDRFFAVRPEGSVSTLKIQRTERGDSAVYLCASSLGPRTTTGELFFGEGSRLTVL.

This clone came up once. The V gene is TRBV20-1, the J gene TRBJ1-3; 8 nucleotides match TRBD1. With 6 bases clipped from V and 4 bases from J, the junction kept 5 bases outside the gene matches. The CDR3 runs 13 residues. Germline CDR1 DFQATT, CDR2 SNEGSKA (reference sequence). CDR3 sequence: CSALDRAGNTIYF. DNA for the CDR3: TGCAGTGCCTTGGACAGGGCCGGAAACACCATATATTTT.

The rearrangement uses TRBV7-9 and TRBJ2-7, with D perhaps matching TRBD1 or TRBD2 (5 bases each). Germline CDR1 reads SEHNR; CDR2 reads FQNEAQ (reference sequence). CDR3 length equals 12 residues. V lost 5 bases to trimming and J lost 11 bases, with 16 bases between them. DNA for the CDR3: TGTGCCAGCAGCAGGCACCGGGACGGGGAGTACTTC. Amino acid sequence: CASSRHRDGEYF.

This clone showed up many times. This chain connects TRBV10-2 to TRBJ2-7; possibly TRBD2 for D (6 bases). The V end was cut by 8 bases, the J end by 3 bases, with 14 bases between. CDR1 and CDR2 (germline): WSHSY, SAAADI. The CDR3 consists of 13 residues. In DNA form, the CDR3 reads TGCGCCAGCTCTTGGGGGGTAGTCTACGAGCAGTACGTC. Translating it yields CASSWGVVYEQYV.

This clone was seen only a few times. At one end the junction does not follow the germline gene, possibly because of a read error. The chain has TRBV6-1 and TRBJ1-5; 9 nucleotides agree with TRBD1. Germline V gene lookup returns CDR1 MNHNS and CDR2 SASEGT. The CDR3 spans 15 residues. CDR3 loop: CARSVDRGGNQHQHF. The CDR3 DNA reads as TGTGCCAGAAGCGTGGACAGGGGAGGCAATCAGCACCAGCATTTT.

As concerns this clone: A read error is possible here, since a much larger clone lies one base away. The chain links TRBV7-3 to TRBJ2-5, with 13 bases lining up with TRBD2. V gave up 7 bases and J gave up 4 bases; unmatched junction bases: 9. CDR3 length: 16 residues. Germline V gene lookup returns CDR1 SGHTA and CDR2 FQGTGA. Here the CDR3 reads CASISRTSGSRETQYF. The DNA for the CDR3 is TGTGCCAGCATCTCGAGGACTAGCGGGAGCCGAGAGACCCAGTACTTC.

This clone was seen repeatedly, ten times or more. V gene TRBV6-2 or TRBV6-3 combines with J gene TRBJ2-7; TRBD2 is a possible D gene (6 bases). Germline CDR1 and CDR2: MNHEY and SVGEGT. With 4 bases removed from V and 3 bases from J, the gap between germline ends came to 13 bases. CDR3 length: 14 residues. For the CDR3, the DNA is TGTGCCAGCAGTTCCCAACTAGCCAGCTACGAGCAGTACTTC. This translates into CASSSQLASYEQYF.

This clone occurred many times. CDR3 DNA sequence: TGTGCCAGCAGCTTAAAAGTTAGACTAGCGGGAGTAAGGAATGAGCAGTTCTTC. Amino acid sequence: CASSLKVRLAGVRNEQFF. J is TRBJ2-1 and V is TRBV7-9; 12 nucleotides match TRBD2. With 2 bases clipped from V and 7 bases from J, the junction kept 12 bases outside the gene matches. The CDR3 spans 18 residues. Germline lookup yields CDR1 SEHNR and CDR2 FQNEAQ (reference sequence).

By share, this clone ranks as medium-sized (0.01 to 0.1%). The chain uses TRBV6-1 and TRBJ1-2; 8 nucleotides align to TRBD1. J was trimmed by 7 bases and V by 1 base; bases with no gene match: 5. The CDR3 covers 14 residues. Germline assignment: CDR1 MNHNS and CDR2 SASEGT. The DNA for the CDR3 is TGTGCCAGCAGTGAAGACAGGGGGGTAGGTGGCTACACCTTC. Translation gives CASSEDRGVGGYTF.

This clone was picked up many times. The chain joins TRBV6-1 to TRBJ1-1, with 7 bases identical to TRBD1. V lost 8 bases to trimming and J lost 1 base; unmatched junction nucleotides: 1. Germline V gene data show CDR1 as MNHNS and CDR2 as SASEGT. The CDR3 is 12 residues long. The CDR3, as DNA: TGTGCCAGCCGGACAGGGAACACTGAAGCTTTCTTT. It encodes CASRTGNTEAFF.

Note on this clone: The junction differs from germline at one of its ends, possibly a read error. The chain recombines TRBV7-7 with TRBJ2-2; TRBD1 is a possible D gene (6 bases). The CDR3 length is 16 residues. Per the germline V gene, CDR1 is SSHAT and CDR2 is FNYEAQ (reference sequence). The CDR3 DNA is TGTGCTAGCAGCTGGGGGCAGGGGCGTAACACCGGGGAGCTGTTTTTT. The encoded protein is CASSWGQGRNTGELFF.

This clone showed up many times. The chain uses TRBV6-4 and TRBJ2-5; the match to TRBD2 covers 7 bases. The CDR3 is 15 residues long. The J segment lost 2 bases and the V segment lost 3 bases, leaving 6 bases of the junction unmatched. Germline CDR1 reads MRHNA; CDR2 reads SNTAGT. This CDR3 is CASSEASGAQETQYF. CDR3 DNA: TGTGCCAGCAGTGAGGCTAGCGGCGCGCAAGAGACCCAGTACTTC.

This clone appeared many times. V gene TRBV12-3 or TRBV12-4 combines with J gene TRBJ2-3; the D gene could be TRBD1 or TRBD2 (5 bases each). V lost 3 bases, J lost 5 bases, and 27 bases lay in between. This CDR3 spans 19 amino acids. DNA of the CDR3: TGTGCCAGCAGTTTCGGGACCCGGGCTAACGCCGTCTCAGGAGATACGCAGTATTTT. As protein: CASSFGTRANAVSGDTQYF.

This clone was detected many times. The V call is TRBV11-2, the J call TRBJ2-7, with 8 bases fitting TRBD1. The germline gives CDR1 SGHAT, CDR2 FQNNGV. V lost 5 bases to trimming and J lost 4 bases; unmatched junction nucleotides: 10. The CDR3 is 15 residues long. CDR3: CASSKLRDRTYEQYF. The CDR3, as DNA: TGTGCCAGCAGCAAGCTTCGGGACAGGACATACGAGCAGTACTTC.

This clone has at least ten counts. The chain links TRBV5-4 to TRBJ2-1; D is possibly TRBD2 (5 bases). Germline loops: CDR1 SGHNT, CDR2 YYREEE (reference sequence). Trimming shortened V by 3 bases and J by 4 bases, and 14 bases separated the two germline ends. The CDR3 has 15 residues. In nucleotides, the CDR3 is TGTGCCAGCAGCTCGGACCGGGAACCATACAATGAGCAGTTCTTC. Translation: CASSSDREPYNEQFF.

V gene TRBV18 combines with J gene TRBJ2-1, with TRBD2 matching over 9 bases. Germline V gene data show CDR1 as KGHSH and CDR2 as LQKENI. Trimming removed 3 bases from V and 5 bases from J; junction bases left unmatched: 11. CDR3 length: 17 amino acids. CDR3: CASSPSAGGRFNNEQFF. In DNA form, the CDR3 reads TGTGCCAGCTCACCGTCCGCGGGAGGGCGGTTCAACAATGAGCAGTTCTTC.

V gene TRBV10-2 combines with J gene TRBJ2-7, with D perhaps matching TRBD1 (5 bases). The CDR3 extends over 14 amino acids. V was trimmed by 11 bases and J by 4 bases, leaving 21 bases between them. The germline V gene has CDR1 WSHSY and CDR2 SAAADI. CDR3 sequence (DNA): TGCGCCGGAAGTGAACTCCAGGGTACTTACGAGCAGTACTTC. As protein: CAGSELQGTYEQYF.

Comment on this clone: Germline is not matched at one junction end, which may reflect a read error. The CDR3 nucleotides read TGTGCCAGCAGTTGGGATAGGAGTTGGACTAATCCACCCCTCCACTTT. Its protein product is CASSWDRSWTNPPLHF. This rearrangement joins TRBV2 to TRBJ1-6; unclear D gene. Germline assignment: CDR1 SNHLY and CDR2 FYNNEI. The CDR3 extends over 16 amino acids.

This clone was observed at least ten times. V is TRBV20-1 and J is TRBJ2-3, with TRBD2 matching 16 bases. The junction had 13 bases not matched to a gene; V was cut back by 1 base and J by 6 bases. Germline CDR1 is DFQATT and CDR2 is SNEGSKA (reference sequence). The CDR3 spans 19 residues. The CDR3, as DNA: TGCAGTGCTAGAGGCCCGGGACTAGCGGGAGGGCGACGGTTGGATACGCAGTATTTT. This codes for CSARGPGLAGGRRLDTQYF.

This clone was seen many times. The chain is built from TRBV9 and TRBJ2-3; either TRBD1 or TRBD2 may supply D (5 bases each). The CDR3 contains 16 residues. Per the germline V gene, CDR1 is SGDLS and CDR2 is YYNGEE. Trimming stripped 0 bases from V and 5 bases from J, with 16 bases between. The CDR3 region is CASSVAYGALQDTQYF. CDR3 sequence (DNA): TGTGCCAGCAGCGTAGCTTACGGGGCCCTCCAAGATACGCAGTATTTT. Complete variable domain (other parts from reference TRBV9 and TRBJ2-3): DSGVTQTPKHLITATGQRVTLRCSPRSGDLSVYWYQQSLDQGLQFLIQYYNGEERAKGNILERFSAQQFPDLHSELNLSSLELGDSALYFCASSVAYGALQDTQYFGPGTRLTVL.

This clone was counted ten times or more. The rearrangement joins TRBV7-2 to TRBJ2-7; TRBD2 matches 10 bases. The length of the CDR3 is 15 residues. With 5 bases clipped from V and 2 bases from J, the junction kept 6 bases outside the gene matches. Germline loops: CDR1 SGHTA, CDR2 FQGNSA. CDR3 in DNA: TGTGCCAGCAGCCTAGGGACTAGCGTCGCCTACGAGCAGTACGTC. Translating gives CASSLGTSVAYEQYV.